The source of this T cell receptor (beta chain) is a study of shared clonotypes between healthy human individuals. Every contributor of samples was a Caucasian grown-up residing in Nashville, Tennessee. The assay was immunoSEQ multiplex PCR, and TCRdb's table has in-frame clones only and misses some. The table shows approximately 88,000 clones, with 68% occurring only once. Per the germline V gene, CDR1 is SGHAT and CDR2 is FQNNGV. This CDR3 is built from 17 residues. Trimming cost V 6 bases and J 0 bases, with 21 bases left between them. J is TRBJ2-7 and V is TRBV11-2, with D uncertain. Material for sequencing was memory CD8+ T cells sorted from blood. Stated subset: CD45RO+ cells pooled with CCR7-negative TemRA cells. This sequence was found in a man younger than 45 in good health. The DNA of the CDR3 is TGTGCCAGCAGGTTCAATGTTAGGCAGCAAATCTCCTACGAGCAGTACTTC. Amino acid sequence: CASRFNVRQQISYEQYF.